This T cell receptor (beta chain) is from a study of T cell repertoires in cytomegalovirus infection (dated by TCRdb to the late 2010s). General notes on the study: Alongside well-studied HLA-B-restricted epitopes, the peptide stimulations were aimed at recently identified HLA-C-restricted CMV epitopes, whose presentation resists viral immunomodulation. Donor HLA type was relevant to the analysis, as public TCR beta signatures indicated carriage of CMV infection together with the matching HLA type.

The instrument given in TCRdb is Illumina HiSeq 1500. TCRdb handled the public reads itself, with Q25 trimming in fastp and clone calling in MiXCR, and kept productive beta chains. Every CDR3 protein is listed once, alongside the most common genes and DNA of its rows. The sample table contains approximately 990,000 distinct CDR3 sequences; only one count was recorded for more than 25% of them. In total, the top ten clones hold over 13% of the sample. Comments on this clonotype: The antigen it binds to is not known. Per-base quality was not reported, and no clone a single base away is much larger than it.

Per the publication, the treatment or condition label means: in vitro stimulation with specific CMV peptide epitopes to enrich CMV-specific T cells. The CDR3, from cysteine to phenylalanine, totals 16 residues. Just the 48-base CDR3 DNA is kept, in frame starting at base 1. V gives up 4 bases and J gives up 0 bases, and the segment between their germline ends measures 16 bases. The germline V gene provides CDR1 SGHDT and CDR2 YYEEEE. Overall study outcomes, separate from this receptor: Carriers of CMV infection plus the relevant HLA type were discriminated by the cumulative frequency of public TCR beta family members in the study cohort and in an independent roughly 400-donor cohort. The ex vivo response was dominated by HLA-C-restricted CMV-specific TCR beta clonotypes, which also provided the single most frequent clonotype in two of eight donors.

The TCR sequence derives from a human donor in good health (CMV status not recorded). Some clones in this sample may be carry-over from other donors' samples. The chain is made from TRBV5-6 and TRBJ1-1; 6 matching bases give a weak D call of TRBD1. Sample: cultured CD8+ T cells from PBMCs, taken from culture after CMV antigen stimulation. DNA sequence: TGTGCCAGCAGCCACCAGACGGGACACTTGAACACTGAAGCTTTCTTT. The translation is CASSHQTGHLNTEAFF.